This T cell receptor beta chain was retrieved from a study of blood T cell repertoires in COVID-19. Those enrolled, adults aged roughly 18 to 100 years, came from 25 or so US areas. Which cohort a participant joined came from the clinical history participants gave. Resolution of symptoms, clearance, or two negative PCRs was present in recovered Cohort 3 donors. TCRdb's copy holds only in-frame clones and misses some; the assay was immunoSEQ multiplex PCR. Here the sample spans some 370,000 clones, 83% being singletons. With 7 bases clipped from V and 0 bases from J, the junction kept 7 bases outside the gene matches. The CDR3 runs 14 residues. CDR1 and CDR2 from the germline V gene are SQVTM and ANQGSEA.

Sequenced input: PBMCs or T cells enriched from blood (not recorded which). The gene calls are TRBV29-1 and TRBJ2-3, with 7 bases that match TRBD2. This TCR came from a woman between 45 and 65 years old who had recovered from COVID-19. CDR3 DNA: TGCAGCGCCGGTCCGGGGGGAAGCACAGATACGCAGTATTTT. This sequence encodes CSAGPGGSTDTQYF.